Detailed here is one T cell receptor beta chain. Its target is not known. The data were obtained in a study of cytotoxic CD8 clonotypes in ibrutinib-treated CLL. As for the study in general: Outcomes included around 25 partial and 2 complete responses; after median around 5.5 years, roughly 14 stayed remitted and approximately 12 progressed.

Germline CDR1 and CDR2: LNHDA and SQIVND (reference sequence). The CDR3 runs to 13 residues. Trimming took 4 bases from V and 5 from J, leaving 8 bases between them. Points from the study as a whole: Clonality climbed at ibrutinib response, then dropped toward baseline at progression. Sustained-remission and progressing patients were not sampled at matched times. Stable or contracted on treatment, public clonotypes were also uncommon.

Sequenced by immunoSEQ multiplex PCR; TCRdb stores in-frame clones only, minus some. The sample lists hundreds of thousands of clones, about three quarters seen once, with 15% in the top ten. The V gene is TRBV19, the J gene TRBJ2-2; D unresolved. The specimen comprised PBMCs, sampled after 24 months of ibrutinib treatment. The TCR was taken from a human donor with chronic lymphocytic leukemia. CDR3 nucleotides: TGTGCCAGTAGTAGAAGGGAAACCGGGGAGCTGTTTTTT. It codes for CASSRRETGELFF.